This passage covers 18 T cell receptor beta chains from one sample sequenced in a study of shared clonotypes between healthy human individuals. Method: immunoSEQ multiplex PCR; TCRdb's copy keeps in-frame clones and lacks some. The table has 550,000 to 600,000 clones, around 78% seen once; the top ten hold about 12%. The material sequenced was PBMCs. The receptors originated from a middle-aged woman in good health. Some clones in this sample may be carry-over from other donors' samples.

The genes are TRBV10-1 and TRBJ2-7, with D perhaps matching TRBD2 (5 bases). Trimming pared 2 bases from V and 7 bases from J, leaving 12 bases between. Germline assignment: CDR1 WNHNN and CDR2 SYGVQD (reference sequence). The CDR3 has 13 residues. CDR3 DNA sequence: TGCGCCAGCAGTGAGCAGGCCTCGGGGGAGCAGTACTTC. Residues: CASSEQASGEQYF.

The chain is built from TRBV7-8 and TRBJ2-7; perhaps TRBD1 as D (6 bases). V was shortened by 4 bases and J by 5 bases, with 18 bases between the two germline ends. Germline V gene data show CDR1 as SGHVS and CDR2 as FQNEAQ. The CDR3 contains 15 residues. This CDR3 is CASSSPSVGADEQYF. CDR3 nucleotide sequence: TGTGCCAGCAGCTCTCCATCGGTGGGGGCAGACGAGCAGTACTTC. The whole variable domain, filled in from reference TRBV7-8 and TRBJ2-7, reads GAGVSQSPRYKVAKRGQDVALRCDPISGHVSLFWYQQALGQGPEFLTYFQNEAQLDKSGLPSDRFFAERPEGSVSTLKIQRTQQEDSAVYLCASSSPSVGADEQYFGPGTRLTVT.

The V call is TRBV27, the J call TRBJ1-1, with D maybe TRBD1 (6 bases). Trimming pared 5 bases from V and 4 bases from J, leaving 11 bases between. This CDR3 is built from 13 residues. Germline loops: CDR1 MNHEY, CDR2 SMNVEV (reference sequence). CDR3 sequence reads: CASSRTGPTEAFF. The CDR3 bases are TGTGCCAGCAGTAGAACAGGGCCCACTGAAGCTTTCTTT.

This clone was observed at least ten times. The chain links TRBV6-4 to TRBJ2-2, with D possibly called TRBD1 or TRBD2 (5 bases each). The CDR3 is 14 residues long. V was shortened by 6 bases and J by 3 bases, with 11 bases between the two germline ends. Looked up from germline, CDR1 is MRHNA and CDR2 is SNTAGT. The CDR3, as DNA: TGTGCCAGCAGCCCCGGGGCGGACACCGGGGAGCTGTTTTTT. Protein sequence: CASSPGADTGELFF.

The chain has TRBV5-1 and TRBJ2-7; 8 bases are a match to TRBD2. CDR1 and CDR2 from the germline V gene are SGHRS and YFSETQ. CDR3 length equals 15 residues. J lost 3 bases, V lost 4 bases, and 9 bases had no gene match. CDR3: CASSQTSASYYEQYF. CDR3 DNA: TGCGCCAGCAGCCAGACTAGCGCGAGTTACTACGAGCAGTACTTC.

The V gene is TRBV6-1, the J gene TRBJ2-2, with D possibly TRBD1 on 6 matching bases. In germline, CDR1 is MNHNS, CDR2 SASEGT. V lost 3 bases and J 6 bases, leaving 14 bases between the germline ends. This CDR3 has 15 amino acids. CDR3 in amino acids: CASSDDRFQAGELFF. The CDR3 nucleotides read TGTGCCAGCAGTGACGACAGGTTCCAGGCCGGGGAGCTGTTTTTT.

V gene TRBV4-2 combines with J gene TRBJ2-3; no clear D. The CDR3 is made up of 14 amino acids. Trimming removed 0 bases from V and 4 bases from J, with 8 bases in between. Germline assignment: CDR1 LGHNA and CDR2 YNFKEQ. CDR3: CASSQETRADTQYF. The CDR3 DNA reads TGTGCCAGCAGCCAAGAGACTCGGGCAGATACGCAGTATTTT.

The CDR3 spells CASSEGTSGYEQYF. In nucleotides, the CDR3 is TGCGCCAGCAGCGAAGGGACTAGCGGATACGAGCAGTACTTC. The chain employs TRBV5-1 and TRBJ2-7; 11 bases align to TRBD2. V lost 4 bases and J lost 4; bases outside the gene matches: 4. Per the germline V gene, CDR1 is SGHRS and CDR2 is YFSETQ. This CDR3 is built from 14 residues. The variable domain in full, completed from reference TRBV5-1 and TRBJ2-7, reads KAGVTQTPRYLIKTRGQQVTLSCSPISGHRSVSWYQQTPGQGLQFLFEYFSETQRNKGNFPGRFSGRQFSNSRSEMNVSTLELGDSALYLCASSEGTSGYEQYFGPGTRLTVT.

V is TRBV6-1 and J is TRBJ2-3; tentative D call: TRBD1 (6 bases). This CDR3 spans 15 amino acids. Looked up from germline, CDR1 is MNHNS and CDR2 is SASEGT. Between the trimmed V and J ends, which lost 0 bases and 11 bases, there was a span of 18 bases. The DNA for the CDR3 is TGTGCCAGCAGTGAAGCCCAATTCCGGGACACCGAGCAGTATTTT. Protein product: CASSEAQFRDTEQYF.

The chain links TRBV10-1 to TRBJ2-2; D uncertain. This CDR3 spans 14 amino acids. Trimming shortened V by 8 bases and J by 0 bases, and 10 bases separated the two germline ends. Germline V gene data show CDR1 as WNHNN and CDR2 as SYGVQD (reference sequence). CDR3: CASGTTPNTGELFF. For the CDR3, the DNA is TGCGCCAGCGGCACTACTCCGAACACCGGGGAGCTGTTTTTT.

The chain uses TRBV18 and TRBJ1-1; 7 bases align to TRBD1. This CDR3 region has 14 residues. Per the germline V gene, CDR1 is KGHSH and CDR2 is LQKENI. The ends lost 0 bases at V and 4 bases at J; junction bases unmatched: 2. CDR3 DNA sequence: TGTGCCAGCTCACCACCGACAGGGTCCACTGAAGCTTTCTTT. It is translated as CASSPPTGSTEAFF.

This chain joins TRBV18 and TRBJ2-7, with D perhaps TRBD1 or TRBD2 (6 bases each). The length of the CDR3 is 17 residues. Trimming removed 0 bases from V and 7 bases from J, with 22 bases in between. Germline V lookup: CDR1 KGHSH, CDR2 LQKENI. DNA of the CDR3: TGTGCCAGCTCACCACCTGTGGTACAGGGACTTATTAGGGAGCAGTACTTC. It is translated as CASSPPVVQGLIREQYF. The variable domain in full, with the rest retrieved from reference TRBV18 and TRBJ2-7, is NAGVMQNPRHLVRRRGQEARLRCSPMKGHSHVYWYRQLPEEGLKFMVYLQKENIIDESGMPKERFSAEFPKEGPSILRIQQVVRGDSAAYFCASSPPVVQGLIREQYFGPGTRLTVT.

The CDR3 region is CASKEDNQETQYF. The CDR3 DNA follows: TGTGCCAGCAAGGAGGACAACCAAGAGACCCAGTACTTC. The chain carries TRBV6-1 and TRBJ2-5; D assignment may be TRBD1 or TRBD2 (5 bases each). There are 13 residues in the CDR3. Germline CDR1 is MNHNS and CDR2 is SASEGT. Trimming removed 7 bases from V and 0 bases from J, with 9 bases in between.

This rearrangement joins TRBV10-3 to TRBJ2-2, with 9 bases matching TRBD1. The germline CDR1 and CDR2 sequences are ENHRY and SYGVKD. The CDR3 spans 14 residues. Trimming cost V 6 bases and J 4 bases; bases outside gene matches: 3. In nucleotides, the CDR3 is TGTGCCATCAGGGGACAGGGCGGCACCGGGGAGCTGTTTTTT. Encoded protein: CAIRGQGGTGELFF.

The chain uses TRBV6-6 and TRBJ1-1; no clear D gene. Trimming pared 8 bases from V and 3 bases from J, leaving 10 bases between. CDR1 is MNHNY and CDR2 is SVGAGI in the germline V gene (reference sequence). This CDR3 spans 12 amino acids. This CDR3 is CASSRRDTEAFF. The CDR3 nucleotides are TGTGCCAGCTCGCGGCGAGACACTGAAGCTTTCTTT.

A remark on this clone: A far larger clone lies a single base away; this is likely a read error. The chain is built from TRBV28 and TRBJ2-6, with a weak D call TRBD1 (6 bases). CDR3 length: 16 residues. Trimming stripped 4 bases from V and 3 bases from J, with 13 bases between. Germline assignment: CDR1 MDHEN and CDR2 SYDVKM. DNA for the CDR3: TGTGCCAGCAGTTACGGACAGTTAGATGGGGCCAACGTCCTGACTTTC. Its protein product is CASSYGQLDGANVLTF.

J is TRBJ2-2 and V is TRBV19, with 11 positions matching TRBD2. CDR3 length equals 13 residues. The germline gives CDR1 LNHDA, CDR2 SQIVND (reference sequence). After removal of 8 bases from V and 6 bases from J, the junction contained 2 bases not matched to a gene. The CDR3 DNA reads TGTGCCAGTTCACTAGCGGGAGCCGGGGAGCTGTTTTTT. Protein product: CASSLAGAGELFF.

The sample holds a few counts of this clone. The gene calls are TRBV12-1 and TRBJ1-1; the D call TRBD1 from the table was never checked on the DNA. TRBV12-1 is recorded as a pseudogene. The CDR3 has 13 residues. The chain's CDR3 is CASNDRKNTEAFF. The CDR3 DNA follows: TGTGCCAGCAACGACAGAAAGAACACTGAAGCTTTCTTT.